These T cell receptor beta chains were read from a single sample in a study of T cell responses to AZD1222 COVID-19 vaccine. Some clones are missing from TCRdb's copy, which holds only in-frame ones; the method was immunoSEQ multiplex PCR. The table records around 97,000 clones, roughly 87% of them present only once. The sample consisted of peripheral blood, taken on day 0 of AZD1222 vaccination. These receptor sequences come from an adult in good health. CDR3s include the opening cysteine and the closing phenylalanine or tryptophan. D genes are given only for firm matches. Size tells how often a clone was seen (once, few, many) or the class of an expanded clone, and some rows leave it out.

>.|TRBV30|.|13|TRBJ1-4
TGTGCCTGGAGTGGCAGGGTTAAAGAAAAACTGTTTTTT
CAWSGRVKEKLFF
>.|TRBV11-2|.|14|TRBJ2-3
TGTGCCAGCAGCCCCGGACCCCCCCCAGATACGCAGTATTTT
CASSPGPPPDTQYF
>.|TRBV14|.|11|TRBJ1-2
TGTGCCTCCTCTCCGGGGTATGGCTACACCTTC
CASSPGYGYTF
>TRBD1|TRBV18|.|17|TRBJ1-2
TGTGCCAGCTCACCATCGAGACCCCGTGACAGGGGCGATGGCTACACCTTC
CASSPSRPRDRGDGYTF
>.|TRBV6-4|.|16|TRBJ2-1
TGTGCCAGCAGTGACTCGATGGTTAGCTCCTACAATGAGCAGTTCTTC
CASSDSMVSSYNEQFF
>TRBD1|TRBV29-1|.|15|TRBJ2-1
TGCAGCGTTGAGCAACGGGACAGGGGCTACAATGAGCAGTTCTTC
CSVEQRDRGYNEQFF
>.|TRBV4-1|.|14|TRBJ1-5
TGCGCCAGCAGCCAAGATCTGGGCAATCAGCCCCAGCATTTT
CASSQDLGNQPQHF
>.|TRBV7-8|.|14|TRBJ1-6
TGTGCCAGCAGCCCAGACGTGGGTAATTCACCCCTCCACTTT
CASSPDVGNSPLHF
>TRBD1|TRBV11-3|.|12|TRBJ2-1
TGTGCCAGCGGAACACAGGGGAATGAGCAGTTCTTC
CASGTQGNEQFF
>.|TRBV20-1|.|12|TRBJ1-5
TGCAGTGCTAGTTATAGCAATCAGCCCCAGCATTTT
CSASYSNQPQHF
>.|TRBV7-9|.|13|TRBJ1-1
TGTGCCAGCAGCTTAAGCGCACCCCTAGGGGCTTTCTTT
CASSLSAPLGAFF
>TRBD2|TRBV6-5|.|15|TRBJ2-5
TGTGCCAGCAGCCCCACGGGACTAGCCTCAGAGACCCAGTACTTC
CASSPTGLASETQYF
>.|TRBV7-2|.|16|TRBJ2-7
TGTGCCAGCAGCCTATCGGGCGAGACTAACTCCTACGAGCAGTACTTC
CASSLSGETNSYEQYF
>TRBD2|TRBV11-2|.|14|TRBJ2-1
TGTGCCAGCAGGAACGGGGGGGCCCTCCATGAGCAGTTCTTC
CASRNGGALHEQFF
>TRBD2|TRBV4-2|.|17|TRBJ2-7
TGTGCCAGCAGCCAAGATTCCGGGGGGACTCTCTCCTACGAGCAGTACTTC
CASSQDSGGTLSYEQYF
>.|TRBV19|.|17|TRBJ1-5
TGTGCCAGTAGTATAGCAGCTAGGAGGGGACCAAATCAGCCCCAGCATTTT
CASSIAARRGPNQPQHF
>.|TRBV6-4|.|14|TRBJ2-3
TGTGCCAGCAGCCCCTCGGGGTCCACAGATACGCAGTATTTT
CASSPSGSTDTQYF
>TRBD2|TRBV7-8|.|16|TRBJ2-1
TGTGCCAGCAGCCCACAATCGGGGGGGCCGCACAATGAGCAGTTCTTC
CASSPQSGGPHNEQFF
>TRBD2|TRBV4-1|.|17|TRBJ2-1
TGCGCCAGCAGCCAACCCACTAGCGGGGGTTACTACAATGAGCAGTTCTTC
CASSQPTSGGYYNEQFF
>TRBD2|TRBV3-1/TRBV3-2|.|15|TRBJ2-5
TGTGCCAGCAGCCCTGATCGTACTAGCGGGGAGACCCAGTACTTC
CASSPDRTSGETQYF
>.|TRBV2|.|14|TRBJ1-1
TGTGCCAGCAGTGAACTCCTGCCGGGCACTGAAGCTTTCTTT
CASSELLPGTEAFF
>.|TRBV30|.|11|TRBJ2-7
TGTGCCTGGAGTGTAACCTACGAGCAGTACTTC
CAWSVTYEQYF
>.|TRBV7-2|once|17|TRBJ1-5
TGTGCCAGCGGAGCTTCCGCGACAGACTATAGCAATCAGCCCCAGCATTTT
CASGASATDYSNQPQHF
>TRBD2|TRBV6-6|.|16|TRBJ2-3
TGTGCCAGCAGTCGAGGACTTTACGGGGGGACAGATACGCAGTATTTT
CASSRGLYGGTDTQYF
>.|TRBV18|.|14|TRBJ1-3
TGTGCCAGCTATGACAGGCTCTCTGGAAACACCATATATTTT
CASYDRLSGNTIYF
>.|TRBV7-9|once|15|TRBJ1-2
TGTGCCAGCAGCCCAGTCGGATGGGGCAGGTATGGCTACACCTTC
CASSPVGWGRYGYTF
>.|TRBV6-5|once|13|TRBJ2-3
TGTGCCGGTAAACCGGGGGTAGATGATACGCAGTATTTT
CAGKPGVDDTQYF
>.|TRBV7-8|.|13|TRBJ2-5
TGTGCCAGCATTAAGACAGCTCAAGAGACCCAGTACTTC
CASIKTAQETQYF
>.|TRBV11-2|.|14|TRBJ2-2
TGTGCCAGCAGCGATACGACGGGGGCCGGGGAGCTGTTTTTT
CASSDTTGAGELFF
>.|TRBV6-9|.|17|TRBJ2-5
TGTGCCAGCACCCATGATTTTGCGAGACAGCTCCAAGAGACCCAGTACTTC
CASTHDFARQLQETQYF
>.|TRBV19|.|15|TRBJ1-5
TGTGCCAGTAGTATAGATATAGGGATACGACAGCCCCAGCATTTT
CASSIDIGIRQPQHF
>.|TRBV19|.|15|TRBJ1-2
TGTGCCAGTAGTATAGGGGGCGCGGGGAACTATGGCTACACCTTC
CASSIGGAGNYGYTF
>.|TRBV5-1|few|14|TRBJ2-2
TGCGCCAGCAGCGCGGGACCGGGTGGCGGGGAGCTGTTTTTT
CASSAGPGGGELFF
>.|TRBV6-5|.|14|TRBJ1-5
TGTGCCAGCAGGATGACAGGTACCAATCAGCCCCAGCATTTT
CASRMTGTNQPQHF
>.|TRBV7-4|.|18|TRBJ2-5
TGTGCCAGCAGCTTAGGGACTCTGGCGGGGTGGGGACAAGAGACCCAGTACTTC
CASSLGTLAGWGQETQYF
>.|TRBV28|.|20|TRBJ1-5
TGTGCCAGCAGTTTAACCCTAGGCAGGGCGGGAGGTTATAGCAATCAGCCCCAGCATTTT
CASSLTLGRAGGYSNQPQHF
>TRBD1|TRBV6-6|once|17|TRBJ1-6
TGTGCCAGCAGTACCCAGGGACAGAGCTCCTATAATTCACCCCTCCACTTT
CASSTQGQSSYNSPLHF
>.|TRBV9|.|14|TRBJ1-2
TGTGCCAGCAGCTCCGGACGGAATAACTATGGCTACACCTTC
CASSSGRNNYGYTF
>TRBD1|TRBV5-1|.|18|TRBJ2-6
TGCGCCAGCAGCCTCCAGGGGGCTCTCGGCTCTGGGGCCAACGTCCTGACTTTC
CASSLQGALGSGANVLTF
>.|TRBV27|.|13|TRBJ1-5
TGTGCCAGCAGTTTATACAGAAATCAGCCCCAGCATTTT
CASSLYRNQPQHF
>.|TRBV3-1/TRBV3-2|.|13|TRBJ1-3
TGTGCCAGCAGCCCTCTTGCTGGAAACACCATATATTTT
CASSPLAGNTIYF
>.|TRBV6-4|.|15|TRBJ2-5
TGTGCCAGCTCACCCTCTTGGGGGATTGGGGAGACCCAGTACTTC
CASSPSWGIGETQYF
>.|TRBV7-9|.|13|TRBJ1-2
TGTGCCAGCAGCTTAGGGCAATCCTCCGGCTACACCTTC
CASSLGQSSGYTF
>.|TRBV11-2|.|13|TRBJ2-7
TGTGCCAGCAGCTTAGAGGGGCCCAGGAAAAGGTACTTC
CASSLEGPRKRYF
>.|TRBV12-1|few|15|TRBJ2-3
TGTGCCAGCAGCTTTCACAGGGGCGGCACAGATACGCAGTATTTT
CASSFHRGGTDTQYF
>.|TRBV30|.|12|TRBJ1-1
TGTGCCTGGAGAATCGCGAACACTGAAGCTTTCTTT
CAWRIANTEAFF
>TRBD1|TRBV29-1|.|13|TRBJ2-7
TGCAGCGTTGTGGGACAGGGCCACTCGATAGAGTACTTC
CSVVGQGHSIEYF
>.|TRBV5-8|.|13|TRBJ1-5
TGTGCCAGCAGCTTGGAGGTGGGTCAGCCCCAGCATTTT
CASSLEVGQPQHF
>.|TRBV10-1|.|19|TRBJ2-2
TGCGCCAGCAGTGAGTCGGGAATAGGCCGATCCTCGAACACCGGGGAGCTGTTTTTT
CASSESGIGRSSNTGELFF
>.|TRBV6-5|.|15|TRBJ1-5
TGTGCCAGCAGTCACAACCGAGGGGGCAATCAGCCCCAGCATTTT
CASSHNRGGNQPQHF
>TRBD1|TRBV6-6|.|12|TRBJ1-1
TGTGCCAGCAGCCGGGACAGGGAGACGGCTTTCTTT
CASSRDRETAFF
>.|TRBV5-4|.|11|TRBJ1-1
TGTGCCAGCAGCAAGAACACTGAAGCTTTCTTT
CASSKNTEAFF
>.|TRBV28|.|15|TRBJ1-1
TGTGCCAGCAGTTTCGCTGACAGGATGAACACTGAAGCTTTCTTT
CASSFADRMNTEAFF
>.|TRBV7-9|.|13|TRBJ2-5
TGTGCCAGCAGCCGGTCGGGTTCAGAGACCCAGTACTTC
CASSRSGSETQYF
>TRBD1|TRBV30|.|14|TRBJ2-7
TGTGCCTGGAGTGTAGGGACAGGACGCTACGAGCAGTACTTC
CAWSVGTGRYEQYF
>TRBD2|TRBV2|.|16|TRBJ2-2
TGTGCCAGCAGCGGACTAGCGGGGGGGTTCACCGGGGAGCTGTTTTTT
CASSGLAGGFTGELFF
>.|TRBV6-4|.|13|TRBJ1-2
TGTGCCAGCAGGCAGGACCTTAACTATGGCTACACCTTC
CASRQDLNYGYTF
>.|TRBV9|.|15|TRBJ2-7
TGTGCCAGCAGCGCGACCCCGGGACCGACGTACGAGCAGTACTTC
CASSATPGPTYEQYF
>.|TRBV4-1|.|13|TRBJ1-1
TGCGCCAGCAGCCAATTACCGGGGACTGAAGCTTTCTTT
CASSQLPGTEAFF